This T cell receptor (beta chain) derives from a study of control samples from healthy donors and cancer patients. Sequencing used immunoSEQ multiplex PCR; TCRdb keeps in-frame clones, though not all of them. Of over 80,000 clones in the sample, approximately 81% were seen once. From germline, CDR1 is LGHDT and CDR2 YNNKEL (reference sequence). With 1 base removed from V and 10 bases from J, the gap between germline ends came to 5 bases. The length of the CDR3 is 11 residues. Regarding this clone: Other DNA sequences from this sample encode an identical CDR3 as well.

This clonotype was sampled from a woman in her 30s in good health. The specimen was blood. The chain links TRBV3-1 (or the pseudogene TRBV3-2) to TRBJ2-1; D call uncertain. This CDR3 reads CASSQGREQFF. Written as DNA, the CDR3 is TGTGCCAGCAGCCAAGGGAGAGAGCAGTTCTTC.